This T cell receptor beta chain was observed in a study of blood T cell repertoires in COVID-19. Study-level information: Researchers got acute and convalescent COVID-19 samples from the United States, Italy and Spain.

CDR1 and CDR2 (germline): SGHNT, YYREEE (reference sequence). With 0 bases removed from V and 1 base from J, the gap between germline ends came to 7 bases. CDR3 length equals 15 residues. The assay was immunoSEQ multiplex PCR, and TCRdb's table has in-frame clones only and misses some. The profile shows some 200,000 clones, 70% to 85% of them singletons. The chain joins TRBV5-4 to TRBJ2-2; no firm D call. The source material was peripheral blood. This TCR came from a woman in her thirties or forties who had recovered from COVID-19. CDR3 protein: CASSLDRGNTGELFF. The CDR3 region has the DNA TGTGCCAGCAGCTTGGACCGCGGGAACACCGGGGAGCTGTTTTTT.